This TCR beta chain was documented in a study of blood T cell repertoires in COVID-19. Study as a whole: Collection of acute and convalescent COVID-19 samples took place in the United States, Italy and Spain. T cells, B-cell-depleted T cells, or PBMCs provided the cDNA or gDNA that served as material.

In the original workflow: How many nucleated cells were present was estimated from reference gene primer amplification. Generated by immunoSEQ multiplex PCR, the TCRdb table keeps only in-frame clones and is missing some. V, J and clone size are those of that table, while D and trimming were read from the DNA. The sample includes roughly 140,000 clones, around nine tenths of them seen just once. Deletions cut 3 bases from V and 1 base from J, with 13 bases between. The germline V gene has CDR1 ENHRY and CDR2 SYGVKD. The CDR3 covers 15 residues. The source of this sequence is a man in his fifties or sixties with active or convalescent COVID-19. What was sequenced was peripheral blood. This chain connects TRBV10-3 to TRBJ2-7, with a weak D call TRBD2 (6 bases). CDR3 region: CAISDRLGGSYEQYF. The DNA of the CDR3 is TGTGCCATCAGTGATAGGCTGGGGGGTTCCTACGAGCAGTACTTC.